A single sample is the source of the 24 T cell receptor beta chains below, sequenced in a study of T cell clonality in common variable immunodeficiency. Sequenced by immunoSEQ multiplex PCR; TCRdb stores in-frame clones only, minus some. The sample includes some 45,000 clones, none of them occurring once. The sequenced sample was peripheral blood mononuclear cells. The source is a person aged 18-69 years in good health.

This clone was counted ten times or more. The read halts 3 residues ahead of the CDR3 end, with the missing end drawn from the germline J gene. The V gene is TRBV7-2, the J gene TRBJ2-7; D unresolved. Trimming took 4 bases from V and 3 from J, leaving 13 bases between them. The CDR3 runs to 14 residues. Germline CDR1 reads SGHTA; CDR2 reads FQGNSA. This CDR3 reads CASSSAGSLYEQYF. CDR3 DNA, as far as it was read: TGTGCCAGCAGCTCCGCAGGTTCCCTCTACGAG.

This clone appeared a few times. At one end the junction does not follow the germline gene, possibly because of a read error. The read falls 3 residues short of the CDR3 end, and the missing part is taken from the germline J gene. The sample contains more than one DNA sequence encoding this CDR3. V is TRBV19 and J is TRBJ1-1; TRBD1 aligns across 10 bases. The CDR3 runs to 18 residues. The V gene's germline CDR1 is LNHDA and CDR2 SQIVND (reference sequence). The CDR3 bases that were read are TGCGCCAGTAGTCTCCAGCCCGGGACAGGGGTCCTGAACACTGAA. Translating gives CASSLQPGTGVLNTE. The CDR3 in its entirety is CASSLQPGTGVLNTEAFF.

This clone was seen many times. The read ends 3 residues before the CDR3 terminus; that terminus is restored from the germline J gene. The gene calls are TRBV5-6 and TRBJ1-2; D remains ambiguous. CDR1 is SGHDT, CDR2 YYEEEE, per germline. The V gene lost 0 bases and the J gene lost 6 bases, with 9 bases spanning the gap. The CDR3 has 13 amino acids. The CDR3 region is CASSLAYGDGYTF. The sequenced CDR3 bases are TGTGCCAGCAGCTTGGCCTACGGGGATGGC.

To note about this clone: From the germline J gene comes the end of the CDR3, since the read stops 3 residues before it. The chain couples TRBV19 to TRBJ1-2; 7 nucleotides line up with TRBD1. CDR1 LNHDA and CDR2 SQIVND come from the germline V gene (reference sequence). The CDR3 covers 16 residues. CDR3 DNA (partial): TGTGCCAGTAGTGAAAGCCGGGACAGATTCTCCTACGAC. This sequence encodes CASSESRDRFSYD. The entire CDR3 sequence reads CASSESRDRFSYDYTF.

This clone came up many times. CDR3 DNA, as far as it was read: TGTGCCAGCTCATATTTTAGGACAGGGGCGGAGACC. Its protein product is CASSYFRTGAET. In full, the CDR3 is CASSYFRTGAETQYF. The V call is TRBV18, the J call TRBJ2-5; 9 nucleotides match TRBD1. The missing CDR3 end, 3 residues past where the read stops, is filled in from the germline J gene. The CDR3 extends over 15 amino acids. Losses at the gene ends were 5 bases for V and 5 bases for J; bases not matched to a gene: 9. The germline V gene encodes CDR1 KGHSH and CDR2 LQKENI. The full variable domain, completed using reference TRBV18 and TRBJ2-5, is NAGVMQNPRHLVRRRGQEARLRCSPMKGHSHVYWYRQLPEEGLKFMVYLQKENIIDESGMPKERFSAEFPKEGPSILRIQQVVRGDSAAYFCASSYFRTGAETQYFGPGTRLLVL.

With respect to this clone: The CDR3 goes on 3 residues after the read ends, and that part is filled in from the germline J gene. The rearrangement uses TRBV18 and TRBJ2-3; D is ambiguous. V was clipped by 2 bases and J by 0 bases, with 9 bases between them. This CDR3 has 15 residues. Germline CDR1 reads KGHSH; CDR2 reads LQKENI. The sequenced CDR3 bases are TGTGCCAGCTCACCATCGGCAGCGAGCACAGATACG. Translating gives CASSPSAASTDT. The CDR3 as a whole reads CASSPSAASTDTQYF.

With regard to this clone: The CDR3 end is not reached by the read, which stops 3 residues before it; the germline J gene fills it in. The rearrangement links TRBV7-9 to TRBJ2-7, with D perhaps TRBD1 (5 bases). This CDR3 contains 15 residues. CDR1 and CDR2 (germline): SEHNR, FQNEAQ (reference sequence). With 5 bases removed from V and 3 bases from J, the gap between germline ends came to 17 bases. The sequenced part of the CDR3 DNA is TGTGCCAGCAGCCCCGCGCAGGGTAGGATCTACGAG. Translation: CASSPAQGRIYE. The full CDR3 protein reads CASSPAQGRIYEQYF.

This clone occurred many times. The read halts 3 residues ahead of the CDR3 end, with the missing end drawn from the germline J gene. The V call is TRBV5-1, the J call TRBJ1-6, with TRBD1 matching over 9 bases. The CDR3 length is 14 residues. Germline assignment: CDR1 SGHRS and CDR2 YFSETQ. V shed 2 bases and J 7 bases; nucleotides not matched to a gene: 1. The CDR3 DNA, read in part, is TGCGCCAGCAGCTTCGGACAGGGGAATTCACCC. This sequence encodes CASSFGQGNSP. The CDR3 as a whole reads CASSFGQGNSPLHF.

This clone appeared many times. The read ends 3 residues early relative to the CDR3; the germline J gene fills the gap. This sequence joins TRBV10-3 and TRBJ2-3; maybe TRBD2 (6 bases). This CDR3 is 14 amino acids long. Germline V gene data show CDR1 as ENHRY and CDR2 as SYGVKD. The CDR3 protein is CATQSASAQETQYF. CDR3 bases read: TGTGCCACCCAGTCGGCTAGCGCGCAAGAGACG.

This clone was recorded at least ten times. The read halts 3 residues ahead of the CDR3 end, with the missing end drawn from the germline J gene. The gene calls are TRBV19 and TRBJ1-1, with 7 bases that match TRBD1. Germline CDR1 LNHDA, CDR2 SQIVND (reference sequence). The ends lost 5 bases at V and 5 bases at J; junction bases unmatched: 5. This CDR3 contains 13 residues. The CDR3 spells CASSLIQGTEAFF. The covered CDR3 bases are TGTGCCAGTAGTCTCATACAGGGGACTGAA.

This clone was recorded many times. The CDR3 DNA, read in part, is TGTGCCAGCAGTTTAAGTGGGACAGGTTTTTACGAG. It yields the protein CASSLSGTGFYE. The whole CDR3 region reads CASSLSGTGFYEQYF. The gene calls are TRBV28 and TRBJ2-7; the match to TRBD1 covers 8 bases. The CDR3 end is not reached by the read, which stops 3 residues before it; the germline J gene fills it in. V lost 2 bases and J lost 4; bases outside the gene matches: 7. Per the germline V gene, CDR1 is MDHEN and CDR2 is SYDVKM. The CDR3 has 15 amino acids.

This clone was counted a few times. The CDR3 end falls 3 residues outside the read, so it is completed with the germline J gene. This chain joins TRBV7-9 and TRBJ1-1; D unresolved. Germline assignment: CDR1 SEHNR and CDR2 FQNEAQ (reference sequence). This CDR3 is 14 amino acids long. The ends were cut back, 5 bases at V and 0 bases at J, with 10 bases in the middle. The sequenced part of the CDR3 DNA is TGTGCCAGCAGCCCACAGATCATGAACACTGAA. Its protein product is CASSPQIMNTE. The CDR3 reads in full as CASSPQIMNTEAFF.

As regards this clone: The read stops 3 residues short of the end of the CDR3; the missing end is completed from the germline J gene. V is TRBV18 and J is TRBJ1-2; possibly TRBD1 for D (5 bases). Germline V gives CDR1 KGHSH, CDR2 LQKENI. The CDR3 contains 13 residues. This chain's CDR3 is CASRGHDSGNYTF. Incomplete CDR3 DNA: TGTGCCAGCCGAGGACACGACTCTGGCAAC.

Many counts were recorded for this clone. Read coverage stops 3 residues before the CDR3 terminus; the germline J gene supplies the remainder. The genes are TRBV10-3 and TRBJ2-3, with a possible D match to TRBD2 (6 bases). Germline lookup yields CDR1 ENHRY and CDR2 SYGVKD. This CDR3 contains 13 residues. The part of the CDR3 DNA that was read is TGTGCCATCAGGGCCTCGGGGGAAGAGACG. Translating it yields CAIRASGEET. The entire CDR3 protein is CAIRASGEETQYF.

This clone came up many times. The read finishes 3 residues shy of the CDR3 end, and the germline J gene is used to complete it. The rearrangement joins TRBV10-3 to TRBJ2-3; no definite D call. The germline V and J ends were trimmed by 4 bases and 0 bases, with 11 bases remaining between them. CDR1 ENHRY and CDR2 SYGVKD come from the germline V gene. The CDR3 has 15 amino acids. The CDR3 loop is CAISGAPTSTDTQYF. CDR3 DNA, as far as it was read: TGTGCCATCAGTGGGGCACCTACTAGCACAGATACG.

The sample holds many counts of this clone. The CDR3 end lies 3 residues beyond the end of the read and is filled in from the germline J gene. The J gene is TRBJ1-2, the V gene TRBV7-9, with 10 nucleotides matching TRBD1. Germline V CDR1 and CDR2: SEHNR, FQNEAQ (reference sequence). The ends lost 6 bases at V and 1 base at J; junction bases unmatched: 5. The CDR3 sequence is 15 residues long. CDR3 loop: CASSNRDRGNYGYTF. Incomplete CDR3 DNA: TGTGCCAGCAGTAACCGGGACAGGGGTAACTATGGC. Combining the CDR3 with reference TRBV7-9 and TRBJ1-2 gives the whole variable domain DTGVSQNPRHKITKRGQNVTFRCDPISEHNRLYWYRQTLGQGPEFLTYFQNEAQLEKSRLLSDRFSAERPKGSFSTLEIQRTEQGDSAMYLCASSNRDRGNYGYTFGSGTRLTVV.

The DNA read from the CDR3 is TGTGCCAGCAGCAACACAGGGAAGGGGGGAAACACC. Protein product: CASSNTGKGGNT. The CDR3 reads in full as CASSNTGKGGNTIYF. The chain links TRBV11-2 to TRBJ1-3; D possibly corresponds to TRBD1 (6 bases). The CDR3 goes on 3 residues after the read ends, and that part is filled in from the germline J gene. V shed 5 bases and J shed 4 bases, with 15 bases lying between them. Germline V gene lookup returns CDR1 SGHAT and CDR2 FQNNGV. This CDR3 is built from 15 residues.

This clone was recorded at least ten times. The read falls 3 residues short of the CDR3 end, and the missing part is taken from the germline J gene. V gene TRBV5-1 combines with J gene TRBJ2-7; a weak D match, TRBD2 (5 bases). The CDR3 extends over 13 amino acids. V was pared by 0 bases and J by 3 bases, with 7 bases between. Germline V gene lookup returns CDR1 SGHRS and CDR2 YFSETQ. The covered CDR3 bases are TGCGCCAGCAGCTTGGACGGGGTCTACGAG. Encoded protein: CASSLDGVYE. In full, the CDR3 is CASSLDGVYEQYF. Drawing the rest from reference TRBV5-1 and TRBJ2-7, the complete variable domain is KAGVTQTPRYLIKTRGQQVTLSCSPISGHRSVSWYQQTPGQGLQFLFEYFSETQRNKGNFPGRFSGRQFSNSRSEMNVSTLELGDSALYLCASSLDGVYEQYFGPGTRLTVT.

As to this clone: The read terminates 3 residues before the CDR3 end, so the remaining end is supplied by the germline J gene. This chain connects TRBV18 to TRBJ1-1; perhaps TRBD1 as D (6 bases). The V gene lost 2 bases and the J gene lost 1 base, with 11 bases spanning the gap. Germline lookup yields CDR1 KGHSH and CDR2 LQKENI. The CDR3 runs to 15 residues. Partial CDR3 DNA: TGTGCCAGCTCACCATCGCAGGGGTGGAACACTGAA. Its protein product is CASSPSQGWNTE. Given in full, the CDR3 is CASSPSQGWNTEAFF.

This clone has at least ten counts. The CDR3 is cut off 3 residues early in the read; its end comes from the germline J gene. The gene calls are TRBV2 and TRBJ2-2; the D gene could be TRBD1 or TRBD2 (5 bases each). Germline assignment: CDR1 SNHLY and CDR2 FYNNEI. V lost 6 bases, J lost 4 bases, and 18 bases lay in between. The CDR3 extends over 16 amino acids. The CDR3 DNA, read in part, is TGTGCCAGCAGCTCAATAGACAGAGGAGGCACCGGGGAG. Its protein is CASSSIDRGGTGE. The whole CDR3 sequence is CASSSIDRGGTGELFF.

At least ten counts were recorded for this clone. Read sequence stops 3 residues before the CDR3 end, and the germline J gene provides the missing end. The rearrangement joins TRBV6-2 or TRBV6-3 to TRBJ2-5; D is unclear. The CDR3 is made up of 12 amino acids. From germline, CDR1 is MNHEY and CDR2 SVGEGT. Trimming removed 6 bases from V and 2 bases from J, with 7 bases in between. CDR3 loop: CASRSLQETQYF. CDR3 DNA, as far as it was read: TGTGCCAGCAGATCCCTACAAGAGACC.

With respect to this clone: The read is 3 residues too short to cover the CDR3 end, so that end is filled in from the germline J gene. The rearrangement links TRBV30 to TRBJ1-2, with D unresolved. The CDR3 length is 14 residues. Germline assignment: CDR1 GTSNPN and CDR2 SVGIG (reference sequence). The covered CDR3 bases are TGTGCCTGGAGTGTGTCGAGGGTGCGATACGAC. Residues: CAWSVSRVRYD. The full CDR3 protein is CAWSVSRVRYDYTF.

This clone was detected many times. The read stops 3 residues short of the end of the CDR3; the missing end is completed from the germline J gene. The V call is TRBV19, the J call TRBJ2-3; D possibly corresponds to TRBD1 (5 bases). The germline V gene has CDR1 LNHDA and CDR2 SQIVND (reference sequence). CDR3 length: 15 residues. Trimming cost V 8 bases and J 2 bases, with 17 bases left between them. The sequenced part of the CDR3 DNA is TGTGCCAGTCGGTCGGAAACAGGCAACACAGATACG. Protein product: CASRSETGNTDT. The full CDR3 reads CASRSETGNTDTQYF.

At least ten counts were recorded for this clone. With the read ending 3 residues before the CDR3 end, the germline J gene is used to fill in that end. V gene TRBV4-2 combines with J gene TRBJ2-5, with TRBD1 as a possible D gene (5 bases). With 4 bases removed from V and 0 bases from J, the gap between germline ends came to 12 bases. This CDR3 is 15 amino acids long. Per the germline V gene, CDR1 is LGHNA and CDR2 is YNFKEQ. The CDR3 protein is CASSPETEYQETQYF. CDR3 DNA (partial): TGTGCCAGCAGCCCTGAGACAGAATACCAAGAGACC.